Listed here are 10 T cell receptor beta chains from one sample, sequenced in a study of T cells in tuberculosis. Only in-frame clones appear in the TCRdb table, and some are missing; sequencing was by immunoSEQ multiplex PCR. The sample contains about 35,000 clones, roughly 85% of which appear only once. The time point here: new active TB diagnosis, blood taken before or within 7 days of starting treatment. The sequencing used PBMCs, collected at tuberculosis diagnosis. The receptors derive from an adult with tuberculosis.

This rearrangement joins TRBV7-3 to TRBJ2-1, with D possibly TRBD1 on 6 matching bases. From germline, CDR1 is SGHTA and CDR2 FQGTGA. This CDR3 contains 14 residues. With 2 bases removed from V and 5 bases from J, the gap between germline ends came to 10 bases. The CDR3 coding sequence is TGTGCCAGCAGCTTAGGGGGCCAGCACAATGAGCAGTTCTTC. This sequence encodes CASSLGGQHNEQFF.

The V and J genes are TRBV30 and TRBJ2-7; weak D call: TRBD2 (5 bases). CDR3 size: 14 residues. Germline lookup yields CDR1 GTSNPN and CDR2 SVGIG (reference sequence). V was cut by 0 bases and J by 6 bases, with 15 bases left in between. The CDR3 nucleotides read TGTGCCTGGAGTGTCGGGGATCTGATACGCGAGCAGTACTTC. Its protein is CAWSVGDLIREQYF.

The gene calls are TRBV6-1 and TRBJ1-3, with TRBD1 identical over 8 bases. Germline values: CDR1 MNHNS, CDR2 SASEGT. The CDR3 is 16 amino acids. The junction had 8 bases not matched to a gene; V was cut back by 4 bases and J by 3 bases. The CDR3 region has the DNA TGTGCCAGCAGTGGTACAGGGGGAGGTTATGGAAACACCATATATTTT. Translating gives CASSGTGGGYGNTIYF.

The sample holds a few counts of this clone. CDR3 sequence reads: CASSLTPGRARADTQYF. The CDR3 coding sequence is TGTGCCAGCAGCCTAACCCCCGGGAGGGCTCGGGCAGATACGCAGTATTTT. The V and J genes are TRBV13 and TRBJ2-3; TRBD2 matches at 8 bases. This CDR3 has 17 amino acids. The V gene end was trimmed by 5 bases and the J gene end by 4 bases; junction bases not matched to a gene: 14. Germline loops: CDR1 PRHDT, CDR2 FYEKMQ (reference sequence).

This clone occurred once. CDR3 region: CASSELSSYNSPLHF. Written as DNA, the CDR3 is TGTGCCAGCAGTGAACTTAGCTCCTATAATTCACCCCTCCACTTT. This chain uses TRBV2 with TRBJ1-6; D call uncertain. Deletions cut 2 bases from V and 0 bases from J, with 5 bases between. The V gene's germline CDR1 is SNHLY and CDR2 FYNNEI. The CDR3 has 15 residues. The full variable domain, in which reference TRBV2 and TRBJ1-6 provide the parts outside the CDR3, is EPEVTQTPSHQVTQMGQEVILRCVPISNHLYFYWYRQILGQKVEFLVSFYNNEISEKSEIFDDQFSVERPDGSNFTLKIRSTKLEDSAMYFCASSELSSYNSPLHFGNGTRLTVT.

CDR3 in amino acids: CASSQGTSGGVEHNEQFF. CDR3 nucleotides: TGTGCCAGCAGCCAGGGGACTAGCGGGGGGGTAGAACACAATGAGCAGTTCTTC. The chain joins TRBV4-2 to TRBJ2-1; 16 positions match TRBD2. The CDR3 covers 18 residues. The germline gives CDR1 LGHNA, CDR2 YNFKEQ. V dropped 3 bases and J dropped 5; count of bases not matched to a gene: 7.

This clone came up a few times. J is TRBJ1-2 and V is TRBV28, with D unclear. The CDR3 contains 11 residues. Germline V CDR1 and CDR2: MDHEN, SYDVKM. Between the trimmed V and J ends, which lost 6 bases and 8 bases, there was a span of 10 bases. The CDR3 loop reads CASSLRGGYTF. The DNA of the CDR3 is TGTGCCAGCAGCCTCCGAGGGGGCTACACCTTC.

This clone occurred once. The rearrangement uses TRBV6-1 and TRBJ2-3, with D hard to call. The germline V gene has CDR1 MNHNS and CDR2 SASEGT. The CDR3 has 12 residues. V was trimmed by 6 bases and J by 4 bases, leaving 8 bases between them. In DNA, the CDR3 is TGTGCCAGCAGCCTCTTAGCAGATACGCAGTATTTT. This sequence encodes CASSLLADTQYF.

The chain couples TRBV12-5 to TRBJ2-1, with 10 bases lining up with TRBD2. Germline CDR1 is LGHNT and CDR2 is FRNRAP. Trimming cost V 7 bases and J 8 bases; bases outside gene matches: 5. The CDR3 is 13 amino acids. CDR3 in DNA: TGTGCTAGTGTACAGCGGGAGGGTCATGAGCAGTTCTTC. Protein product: CASVQREGHEQFF.

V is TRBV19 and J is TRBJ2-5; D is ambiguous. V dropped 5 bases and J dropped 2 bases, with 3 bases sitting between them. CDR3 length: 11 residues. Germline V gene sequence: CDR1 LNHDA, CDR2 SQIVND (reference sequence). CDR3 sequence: CASSVQETQYF. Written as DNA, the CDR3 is TGTGCCAGTAGTGTACAAGAGACCCAGTACTTC.